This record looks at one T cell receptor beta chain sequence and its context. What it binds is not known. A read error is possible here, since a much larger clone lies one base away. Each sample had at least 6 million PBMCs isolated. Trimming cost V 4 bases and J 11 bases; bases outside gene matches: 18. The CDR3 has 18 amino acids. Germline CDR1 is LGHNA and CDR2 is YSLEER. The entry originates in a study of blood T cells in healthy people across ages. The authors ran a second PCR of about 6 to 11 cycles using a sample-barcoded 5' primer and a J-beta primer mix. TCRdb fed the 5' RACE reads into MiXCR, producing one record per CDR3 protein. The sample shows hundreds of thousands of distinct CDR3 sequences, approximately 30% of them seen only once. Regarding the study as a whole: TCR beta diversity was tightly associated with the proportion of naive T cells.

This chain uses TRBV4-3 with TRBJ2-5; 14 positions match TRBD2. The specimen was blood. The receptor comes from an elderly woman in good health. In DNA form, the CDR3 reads TGCGCCAGCAGCCCAGGACTAGCGGGGGGTTCCGCTTACAATGAGCAGTACTTC. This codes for CASSPGLAGGSAYNEQYF.